Below, 2 T cell receptor beta chains from the same sample are listed, as sequenced in a study of CD8 T cells in Susac syndrome (dated by TCRdb to about 2019). Library construction relied on the immunoSEQ multiplex PCR assay. RNA was extracted with the RNeasy kit and 0.5 to 1 ug was reverse transcribed using random hexamers. TCRdb reran the public reads through fastp at Q25 and MiXCR, keeping productive beta chains. Entries that share a CDR3 protein sequence are merged under the most common genes and DNA. The table for this sample lists 250,000 to 300,000 distinct CDR3 sequences; almost 85% of them were counted only once. The ten largest account for 0.2% to 0.25% of the sample. Sequenced input: CD8+ T cells from PBMCs. The receptors originated from a human donor with multiple sclerosis.

The rearrangement joins TRBV28 to TRBJ2-1, with D unresolved. V was cut by 3 bases and J by 8 bases, with 11 bases left in between. The CDR3 is made up of 13 amino acids. Germline values: CDR1 MDHEN, CDR2 SYDVKM. The CDR3 sequence: CASSFLGIDEQFF. The DNA of the CDR3 is TGTGCCAGCAGTTTTCTGGGAATCGATGAGCAGTTCTTC.

J is TRBJ2-3 and V is TRBV6-6, with D maybe TRBD2 (6 bases). V was cut by 2 bases and J by 0 bases, with 6 bases left in between. Germline values: CDR1 MNHNY, CDR2 SVGAGI (reference sequence). The CDR3 contains 14 residues. CDR3 bases: TGTGCCAGCAGTTACGGGAGGAGCACAGATACGCAGTATTTT. Its translation is CASSYGRSTDTQYF.